The entry below gives a single T cell receptor beta chain sequence along with its context. Its cognate antigen is unknown. These data originate in a study of cytomegalovirus exposure and HLA in healthy donors. Looking at the study overall: Earlier findings included 90 million to 120 million unique TCR beta sequences obtained from some 180 million T cells. Study results and limitations: Indistinguishability led to the exclusion of some V segments, TRBV6-2 and TRBV6-3 included.

Germline-derived CDR1 and CDR2 are LGHNA and YNFKEQ. Trimming removed 5 bases from V and 9 bases from J, with 8 bases in between. The CDR3 contains 11 residues. It was with 60 Vbeta and 13 Jbeta primers that the PCR ran. Sequenced by immunoSEQ multiplex PCR; TCRdb stores in-frame clones only, minus some. The sample records 230,000 or so clones, around 90% being singletons. Donors counted as nominally healthy when sampled, yet unrecorded immune exposures were likely. The receptor was derived from a girl aged 2-10 years in good health and CMV-seronegative. The material sequenced was PBMCs. The chain recombines TRBV4-2 with TRBJ2-1; D is unclear. In DNA, the CDR3 is TGTGCCAGCAGCGCCGGCGGTGAGCAGTTCTTC. Translating gives CASSAGGEQFF.